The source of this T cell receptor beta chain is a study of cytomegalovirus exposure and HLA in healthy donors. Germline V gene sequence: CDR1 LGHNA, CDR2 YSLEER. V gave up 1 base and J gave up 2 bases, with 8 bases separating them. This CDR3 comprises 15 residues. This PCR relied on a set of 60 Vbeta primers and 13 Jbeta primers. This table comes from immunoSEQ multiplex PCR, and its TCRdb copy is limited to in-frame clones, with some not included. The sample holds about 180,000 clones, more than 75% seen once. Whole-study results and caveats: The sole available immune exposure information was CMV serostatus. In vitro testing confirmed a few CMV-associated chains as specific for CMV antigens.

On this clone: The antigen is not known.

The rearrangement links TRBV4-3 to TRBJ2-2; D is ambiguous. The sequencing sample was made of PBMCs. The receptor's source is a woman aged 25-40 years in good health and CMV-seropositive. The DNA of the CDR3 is TGCGCCAGCAGCCAAGTAACCTATAACACCGGGGAGCTGTTTTTT. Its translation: CASSQVTYNTGELFF.